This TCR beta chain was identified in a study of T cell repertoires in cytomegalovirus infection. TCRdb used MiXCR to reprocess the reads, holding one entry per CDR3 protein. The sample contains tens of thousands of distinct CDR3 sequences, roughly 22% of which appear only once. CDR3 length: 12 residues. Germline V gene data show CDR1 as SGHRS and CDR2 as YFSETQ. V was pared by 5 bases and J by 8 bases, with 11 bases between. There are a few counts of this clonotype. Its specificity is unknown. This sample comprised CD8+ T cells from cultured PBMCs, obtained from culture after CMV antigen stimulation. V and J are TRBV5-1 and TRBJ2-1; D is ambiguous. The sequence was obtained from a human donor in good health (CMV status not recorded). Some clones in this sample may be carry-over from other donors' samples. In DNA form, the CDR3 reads TGCGCCAGCAGTCTGCGGAGATATGAGCAGTTCTTC. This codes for CASSLRRYEQFF.